This T cell receptor beta chain was profiled in a study of blood T cell repertoires in COVID-19 (dated by TCRdb to 2020 to 2022). Concerning the study at large: The collaborator samples originated in the United States, Italy and Spain and spanned the acute and convalescent phases of COVID-19. The material from the prospective study consisted of cDNA or gDNA derived from T cells, B-cell-depleted T cells, or PBMCs. Subjects who had been exposed to COVID-19, were actively infected with it, or had recovered from it provided the deeply sampled blood TCRbeta repertoires that made up the dataset. The repertoires were made available in a free public database intended to serve as a resource for research on the immune response to SARS-CoV-2. Samples came from the ongoing ImmuneRACE study (first 160 participants) plus 1,254 subjects from 6 global collaborators. Sample metadata almost always included a de-identified subject ID, COVID-19 status, age in years and sex. Where available, HLA class I and class II types were obtained from metadata supplied by the sample provider rather than from assay-based typing.

Broader findings and caveats from the paper: How much clinical and demographic metadata was included differed by source and by participant, and the metadata was provided uncurated.

Collaborating institutions collected whole blood in K2EDTA tubes following their own protocols. For TCRbeta analysis, collaborator samples were shipped as frozen whole blood, as isolated PBMCs, or as DNA extracted from either sample type. Counted from cysteine to phenylalanine, this CDR3 has 13 amino acids. The DNA shown is the 39-base CDR3, in frame from base 1. CDR1 and CDR2 were assigned from the germline V gene as SNHLY and FYNNEI. Germline trimming: 1 base from V, 7 bases from J; junction bases outside gene matches: 1. The immunoSEQ Assay, a bias-controlled multiplex PCR, was used to amplify TCRbeta CDR3 regions from genomic DNA. Under the source paper's analysis protocol: The number of nucleated cells in each sample was estimated from the amplification of reference gene primers within the assay. Sequence reads were collapsed and filtered to measure the absolute abundance of every unique TCRbeta CDR3 rearrangement. For each sample, productive Simpson clonality was calculated as the square root of Simpson's diversity index over productive rearrangements. The immuneACCESS repertoire file appears here via TCRdb, limited to in-frame rearrangements. These files lack a portion of the clones; in checked studies, under half of the deficit traces to unresolved V genes, and the cause of the others is not known. V and J calls and clone size are given by that table; D and trimming were obtained from the DNA. Within this sample are over 200,000 clones, with roughly 87% of them counted one time only. 1.5% to 2% of the sample lies in the top ten.

Details on this clone: What antigen it recognizes has not been identified. The input lacks base qualities; no much larger clone sits a single base away.

The sequence joins TRBV2 to TRBJ1-2; the central 9 bases match TRBD1. The sample consisted of peripheral blood. The sequence came from a man aged 40-49 years with active or convalescent COVID-19. The CDR3 amino acid sequence is: CASSEGTGVGYTF. The DNA reads TGTGCCAGCAGTGAAGGGACAGGGGTTGGCTACACCTTC.